Below, 18 T cell receptor beta chains from the same sample are listed, as sequenced in a study of blood T cell repertoires in COVID-19. Here immunoSEQ multiplex PCR was the method, and the copy in TCRdb shows in-frame clones only, minus some. Of 250,000 to 350,000 clones in the sample, 85% are singletons; the top ten hold approximately 3.8%. The specimen was peripheral blood. These receptors all stem from a woman aged 50 to 65 with active or convalescent COVID-19.

The chain joins TRBV11-2 to TRBJ2-2, with D possibly TRBD2 on 6 matching bases. Germline V CDR1 and CDR2: SGHAT, FQNNGV. CDR3 length equals 14 residues. Trimming took off 6 bases at V and 2 bases at J, with 10 bases between the two ends. Here the CDR3 reads CASRVGLNTGELFF. CDR3 DNA sequence: TGTGCCAGCAGGGTGGGACTTAACACCGGGGAGCTGTTTTTT. Combining the CDR3 with reference TRBV11-2 and TRBJ2-2 gives the whole variable domain EAGVAQSPRYKIIEKRQSVAFWCNPISGHATLYWYQQILGQGPKLLIQFQNNGVVDDSQLPKDRFSAERLKGVDSTLKIQPAKLEDSAVYLCASRVGLNTGELFFGEGSRLTVL.

The rearrangement uses TRBV5-8 and TRBJ2-6; D unresolved. CDR3 length equals 14 residues. Between the trimmed V and J ends, which lost 4 bases and 4 bases, there was a span of 9 bases. The germline gives CDR1 SGHTS, CDR2 YDEGEE. Here the CDR3 reads CASSKPRGANVLTF. The CDR3 bases are TGTGCCAGCAGCAAGCCTCGAGGGGCCAACGTCCTGACTTTC.

The chain combines TRBV27 with TRBJ2-7; 7 positions agree with TRBD2. From germline, CDR1 is MNHEY and CDR2 SMNVEV (reference sequence). Unmatched junction bases numbered 8, after V lost 6 bases and J lost 3 bases. The CDR3 is made up of 14 amino acids. This CDR3 is CASRGGEVHYEQYF. The CDR3 DNA is TGTGCCAGCAGGGGGGGGGAAGTTCACTACGAGCAGTACTTC.

This chain connects TRBV7-9 to TRBJ1-1, with 8 bases fitting TRBD1. The CDR3 length is 15 residues. Germline CDR1 is SEHNR and CDR2 is FQNEAQ (reference sequence). V was clipped by 5 bases and J by 3 bases; unmatched bases: 8. CDR3 residues: CASSPQTGEDTEAFF. CDR3 nucleotide sequence: TGTGCCAGCAGCCCCCAGACAGGGGAGGACACTGAAGCTTTCTTT.

V gene TRBV10-3 combines with J gene TRBJ2-6; 7 positions agree with TRBD1. Germline CDR1 ENHRY, CDR2 SYGVKD. CDR3 length: 15 residues. V shed 6 bases and J 3 bases; nucleotides not matched to a gene: 5. CDR3 protein: CAISGSGGGANVLTF. The CDR3 nucleotides are TGTGCCATCAGCGGATCAGGGGGTGGGGCCAACGTCCTGACTTTC.

V gene TRBV7-3 combines with J gene TRBJ2-1, with 14 bases identical to TRBD2. The V gene end was trimmed by 5 bases and the J gene end by 1 base; junction bases not matched to a gene: 7. Per germline, CDR1 SGHTA and CDR2 FQGTGA. CDR3 length: 18 residues. The chain's CDR3 is CASSPGLAGEFSYNEQFF. The CDR3 coding sequence is TGTGCCAGCAGCCCGGGACTAGCGGGAGAGTTTTCCTACAATGAGCAGTTCTTC.

This chain links TRBV20-1 with TRBJ1-5; 7 nucleotides line up with TRBD1. After removal of 3 bases from V and 11 bases from J, the junction contained 7 bases not matched to a gene. Germline assignment: CDR1 DFQATT and CDR2 SNEGSKA (reference sequence). The CDR3 totals 12 residues. The CDR3 DNA reads as TGCAGTGCTAGTGTAGGACAGGCCGCCCAGCATTTT. Its protein product is CSASVGQAAQHF.

The chain carries TRBV6-1 and TRBJ2-7; D gene uncertain. CDR3 size: 13 residues. Between the trimmed V and J ends, which lost 0 bases and 3 bases, there was a span of 6 bases. Germline V lookup: CDR1 MNHNS, CDR2 SASEGT. The CDR3, as DNA: TGTGCCAGCAGTGAAGCGTCTCTCTACGAGCAGTACTTC. Its protein product is CASSEASLYEQYF.

This clone was detected only a few times. The genes are TRBV6-5 and TRBJ1-2, with a tentative D call TRBD1 (5 bases). Trimming left V 6 bases short and J 5 bases short, with 7 bases between. Germline CDR1 reads MNHEY; CDR2 reads SVGAGI. CDR3 size: 11 residues. The chain's CDR3 is CASRGGYGYTF. The CDR3 nucleotides are TGTGCCAGCAGGGGGGGTTATGGCTACACCTTC.

The CDR3 is CASSGEGVGSNQPQHF. The CDR3 region has the DNA TGTGCCAGCAGTGGGGAGGGGGTGGGTAGCAATCAGCCCCAGCATTTT. This chain uses TRBV6-1 with TRBJ1-5; a weak D match, TRBD1 (6 bases). The CDR3 has 16 amino acids. CDR1 is MNHNS and CDR2 is SASEGT in the germline V gene. Trimming stripped 4 bases from V and 0 bases from J, with 13 bases between.

This chain uses TRBV5-1 with TRBJ1-1; possibly TRBD1 for D (6 bases). Trimming took off 4 bases at V and 4 bases at J, with 14 bases between the two ends. This CDR3 has 14 amino acids. From germline, CDR1 is SGHRS and CDR2 YFSETQ. The CDR3 bases are TGCGCCAGCAGCCTGGACAGTCTTTCCACTGAAGCTTTCTTT. It specifies CASSLDSLSTEAFF.

A single count supports this clone. V is TRBV5-1 and J is TRBJ1-1; TRBD1 might be the D (6 bases). CDR3 length equals 14 residues. CDR1 is SGHRS, CDR2 YFSETQ, per germline. The V and J ends lost 4 bases and 1 base respectively, with 11 bases between them. Written as DNA, the CDR3 is TGCGCCAGCAGCCCGGCAGGGGCGAACACTGAAGCTTTCTTT. Translating it yields CASSPAGANTEAFF.

V gene TRBV6-1 combines with J gene TRBJ2-3; 9 bases map to TRBD1. V was clipped by 3 bases and J by 1 base; unmatched bases: 5. This CDR3 region has 16 residues. The V gene's germline CDR1 is MNHNS and CDR2 SASEGT. The CDR3 coding sequence is TGTGCCAGCAGTGACCCGGGACAGGGTCGCACAGATACGCAGTATTTT. Translation: CASSDPGQGRTDTQYF.

V is TRBV10-3 and J is TRBJ1-3; 7 bases fit TRBD1. The germline V gene encodes CDR1 ENHRY and CDR2 SYGVKD. Germline trimming cut 4 bases from V and 0 bases from J; bases unmatched to any gene: 6. CDR3 length: 16 amino acids. The CDR3 spells CAISGEGGYSGNTIYF. CDR3 DNA: TGTGCCATCAGTGGAGAAGGGGGCTACTCTGGAAACACCATATATTTT.

The chain's CDR3 is CASSLSGVTGVADTQYF. The DNA for the CDR3 is TGTGCCAGCAGTTTATCGGGGGTGACAGGGGTTGCAGATACGCAGTATTTT. V is TRBV27 and J is TRBJ2-3, with 8 bases lining up with TRBD1. Germline V lookup: CDR1 MNHEY, CDR2 SMNVEV (reference sequence). The CDR3 consists of 17 residues. V lost 0 bases and J lost 4; bases outside the gene matches: 9.

This chain joins TRBV19 and TRBJ1-2; D is unclear. Germline lookup yields CDR1 LNHDA and CDR2 SQIVND (reference sequence). This CDR3 comprises 15 residues. V gave up 2 bases and J gave up 0 bases, with 10 bases separating them. The CDR3 here is CASSITGISNYGYTF. In nucleotides, the CDR3 is TGTGCCAGTAGTATAACGGGGATATCTAACTATGGCTACACCTTC.

The chain has TRBV7-9 and TRBJ1-4; D is undetermined. CDR1 is SEHNR and CDR2 is FQNEAQ in the germline V gene (reference sequence). Trimming stripped 0 bases from V and 2 bases from J, with 10 bases between. The CDR3 has 16 amino acids. The CDR3 sequence: CASSLAAETTNEKLFF. The CDR3, as DNA: TGTGCCAGCAGCTTAGCGGCGGAGACTACTAATGAAAAACTGTTTTTT.

J is TRBJ1-6 and V is TRBV11-2, with D possibly being TRBD1 (5 bases). CDR1 is SGHAT and CDR2 is FQNNGV in the germline V gene. The CDR3 runs 16 residues. V gave up 5 bases and J gave up 7 bases, with 18 bases separating them. The CDR3 loop is CASSPISQGWNSPLHF. The CDR3 DNA reads as TGTGCCAGCAGCCCGATCTCGCAGGGTTGGAATTCACCCCTCCACTTT.